Listed below are T cell receptor beta chains from one sample, sequenced in a study of radiotherapy plus CTLA-4 blockade in lung cancer. Generated by immunoSEQ multiplex PCR, the TCRdb table keeps only in-frame clones and is missing some. The sample consists of 130,000 or so clones, 75% to 90% of them appearing once. Here the sequenced sample was peripheral blood, taken from a patient treated with radiotherapy plus ipilimumab. These receptors all come from a human donor with non-small cell lung cancer that progressed on radiotherapy plus ipilimumab. Both conserved end residues are part of each CDR3. A D gene is named only where the DNA matches it firmly. The size of a clone is reported for some rows only, either as once, few or many, or as a class for expanded clones.

v_gene	j_gene	abundance	d_gene	CDR3aa	CDR3nt
TRBV19	TRBJ1-2	NA	NA	CARYRGVVVYGYTF	TGTGCCAGGTATAGAGGGGTGGTGGTTTATGGCTACACCTTC
TRBV13	TRBJ2-2	once	TRBD1	CASSIRQGGTGELFF	TGTGCCAGCAGCATCCGACAGGGTGGCACCGGGGAGCTGTTTTTT
TRBV9	TRBJ1-3	NA	NA	CASSVRDGFSGNTIYF	TGTGCCAGCAGCGTCCGTGATGGATTCTCTGGAAACACCATATATTTT
TRBV4-1	TRBJ2-7	NA	NA	CASSQGPDSYEQYF	TGCGCCAGCAGCCAGGGCCCAGACTCCTACGAGCAGTACTTC
TRBV25-1	TRBJ1-1	once	NA	CASSEYTDSPEAFF	TGTGCCAGCAGTGAATATACAGACAGCCCTGAAGCTTTCTTT
TRBV9	TRBJ2-3	NA	TRBD2	CASSVGGAGYTDTQYF	TGTGCCAGCAGCGTAGGGGGAGCGGGATACACAGATACGCAGTATTTT
TRBV9	TRBJ2-7	once	TRBD1	CASSVAVGQVYEQYF	TGTGCCAGCAGCGTAGCGGTCGGACAGGTCTACGAGCAGTACTTC
TRBV5-8	TRBJ2-1	NA	TRBD2	CASSSGLSYNEQFF	TGTGCCAGCAGCTCGGGACTATCATACAATGAGCAGTTCTTC
TRBV6-5	TRBJ2-3	NA	NA	CASRPSVGSTDTQYF	TGTGCCAGCAGGCCTAGCGTAGGGAGCACAGATACGCAGTATTTT
TRBV5-1	TRBJ2-1	NA	TRBD2	CASSQPGLANEQFF	TGCGCCAGCAGTCAACCGGGACTAGCCAATGAGCAGTTCTTC
TRBV5-1	TRBJ1-1	NA	TRBD1	CASSHGQGAFTGEAFF	TGCGCCAGCAGCCACGGACAGGGGGCTTTCACGGGAGAAGCTTTCTTT
TRBV19	TRBJ1-1	NA	TRBD1	CASSRDRGGRTEAFF	TGTGCCAGTAGTAGGGACAGGGGAGGGAGAACTGAAGCTTTCTTT
TRBV7-9	TRBJ2-5	few	NA	CASSLASSFWEQYF	TGTGCCAGCAGCTTAGCATCTAGCTTTTGGGAGCAGTACTTC
TRBV11-3	TRBJ2-7	NA	NA	CASSFQGRYEQYF	TGTGCCAGCAGCTTTCAGGGCCGCTACGAGCAGTACTTC
TRBV5-5	TRBJ1-1	NA	TRBD1	CASSIHGTANTEAFF	TGTGCCAGCAGCATTCACGGGACAGCTAACACTGAAGCTTTCTTT
TRBV7-9	TRBJ2-7	NA	NA	CASSFYRPTDEQYF	TGTGCCAGCAGCTTCTACAGGCCCACGGACGAGCAGTACTTC
TRBV4-1	TRBJ1-4	NA	NA	CASSQDPGAVNEKLFF	TGCGCCAGCAGCCAAGACCCGGGGGCAGTTAATGAAAAACTGTTTTTT
TRBV2	TRBJ2-7	NA	NA	CASSDRRGKSYEQYF	TGTGCCAGCAGTGATAGGCGGGGTAAATCCTACGAGCAGTACTTC
TRBV5-1	TRBJ1-2	NA	TRBD1	CASSQDRALTSGYTF	TGCGCCAGCAGCCAGGACAGGGCTTTGACTAGTGGCTACACCTTC
TRBV6-1	TRBJ2-7	NA	NA	CASSDGIRYEQYF	TGTGCCAGCAGTGACGGGATCCGGTACGAGCAGTACTTC
TRBV9	TRBJ2-3	NA	TRBD2	CASSRRMASGRWDTQYF	TGTGCCAGCAGCCGGAGGATGGCTAGCGGGAGGTGGGATACGCAGTATTTT
TRBV25-1	TRBJ1-4	NA	NA	CASSEILGNLNEKLFF	TGTGCCAGCAGTGAAATTTTGGGGAATCTTAATGAAAAACTGTTTTTT
TRBV7-9	TRBJ2-1	NA	TRBD2	CASSFLAASYNEQFF	TGTGCCAGCAGTTTTCTAGCGGCCTCCTACAATGAGCAGTTCTTC
TRBV19	TRBJ1-1	NA	NA	CASSPGLVGTNTEAFF	TGTGCCAGTAGTCCTGGACTGGTTGGGACGAACACTGAAGCTTTCTTT
TRBV19	TRBJ1-5	NA	NA	CASSIWQGMSQHF	TGTGCCAGTAGTATTTGGCAGGGAATGTCCCAGCATTTT
TRBV6-5	TRBJ1-5	NA	NA	CASSFGQFEPQHF	TGTGCCAGCAGCTTCGGACAGTTTGAACCCCAGCATTTT
TRBV23-1	TRBJ2-7	NA	TRBD2	CASSLSFVAGLSYEQYF	TGCGCCAGCAGTCTTTCGTTTGTAGCGGGACTCTCCTACGAGCAGTACTTC
TRBV5-6	TRBJ2-7	NA	NA	CASSWGLGEQYF	TGTGCCAGCAGCTGGGGCCTTGGCGAGCAGTACTTC
TRBV28	TRBJ2-7	NA	TRBD2	CASNWGGGVSVQYF	TGTGCCAGCAACTGGGGCGGGGGAGTCTCGGTGCAGTACTTC
TRBV7-3	TRBJ2-1	NA	NA	CASSPTAAVSSYNEQFF	TGTGCCAGCAGCCCCACGGCAGCGGTTAGCTCCTACAATGAGCAGTTCTTC
TRBV7-9	TRBJ2-7	NA	TRBD1	CATSMVGTGEKQYF	TGTGCCACCTCAATGGTCGGGACAGGGGAAAAGCAGTACTTC
TRBV27	TRBJ2-5	NA	NA	CASRRAGQETQYF	TGTGCCAGCAGGCGGGCGGGACAAGAGACCCAGTACTTC